The clone carrying this T cell receptor (beta chain) was observed many times. Amplification of TCR beta CDR3 regions was performed using RNA transcripts as template. HTBI primers were employed in a first-round RT-PCR of the TCR CDR3. TCRdb itself ran the multiplex PCR reads through MiXCR, one entry per CDR3 protein. The sample lists 600,000 to 700,000 distinct CDR3 sequences; around 15% were seen once. These data originate in a study of T cells in Graves' hyperthyroidism and ophthalmopathy. Germline assignment: CDR1 SQVTM and CDR2 ANQGSEA. The V gene end was trimmed by 7 bases and the J gene end by 3 bases; junction bases not matched to a gene: 13. There are 16 residues in the CDR3.

The sequenced sample was blood. The gene calls are TRBV29-1 and TRBJ2-5; 11 positions match TRBD2. This TCR was recovered from a middle-aged woman with Graves' ophthalmopathy. CDR3 nucleotides: TGCAGCGCCCTGGGGGGAACTAGCGGGAGCGAAGAGACCCAGTACTTC. Translation: CSALGGTSGSEETQYF.